This note documents a single TCR beta chain sequence. The antigen is undetermined. These data belong to a study of cytomegalovirus exposure and HLA in healthy donors. General study findings and limits: The analysis excluded some indistinguishable V segments, including TRBV6-2 and TRBV6-3. An analysis was carried out later, and it reportedly showed fewer N-insertions in an Asian-associated ancestry cluster than the approximately 700-donor mean. In a later analysis, TCR beta V- and J-gene trimming was associated with a missense DCLRE1C variant.

The PCR employed 60 Vbeta primers together with 13 Jbeta primers. Profiled with immunoSEQ multiplex PCR; TCRdb holds only in-frame clones, not every one. The sample records 150,000 to 200,000 clones, 75% to 90% being singletons. Trimming took 4 bases from V and 7 from J; bases not matched to a gene: 8. CDR1 is SGDLS and CDR2 is YYNGEE in the germline V gene. This CDR3 region has 14 residues. This clonotype originated in a man younger than 35 in good health and CMV-seropositive. Sequenced sample: PBMCs. The chain couples TRBV9 to TRBJ1-2; the match to TRBD1 covers 9 bases. The CDR3 coding sequence is TGTGCCAGCAGCTGGCAGGGGACAGGGTCTGGCTACACCTTC. Encoded protein: CASSWQGTGSGYTF.